This T cell receptor (beta chain) was documented in a study of cytomegalovirus exposure and HLA in healthy donors. Study-wide results and caveats: As was reported, the classifier diagnosed cytomegalovirus status with high specificity and sensitivity. The listing of fewer than 200 TCR beta chains classed them as cytomegalovirus-associated.

Here immunoSEQ multiplex PCR was the method, and the copy in TCRdb shows in-frame clones only, minus some. Among about 160,000 clones listed, approximately 88% were seen once. This clone was seen a single time. The antigen is unknown. Deletions cut 0 bases from V and 5 bases from J, with 11 bases between. Per germline, CDR1 SGDLS and CDR2 YYNGEE. CDR3 length: 14 residues. The rearrangement uses TRBV9 and TRBJ2-5; D might be TRBD1 (6 bases). What was sequenced was PBMCs. This TCR derives from a man under 40 in good health and CMV-seropositive. CDR3 DNA sequence: TGTGCCAGCAGCGTAGCTAGGGGGTTGGAGACCCAGTACTTC. This codes for CASSVARGLETQYF.